This T cell receptor beta chain stems from a study of cytomegalovirus exposure and HLA in healthy donors. Germline CDR1 MNHEY, CDR2 SMNVEV (reference sequence). V was pared by 3 bases and J by 5 bases, with 6 bases of the junction left unmatched. This CDR3 contains 15 residues. Findings and caveats of the study: As was reported, the HLA-A and HLA-B alleles of most subjects were accurately predicted from TCR beta sequences. Several of the most significant clusters appeared, in a later analysis, to be linked to common viral pathogens.

A multiplex PCR was run with 60 Vbeta primers and 13 Jbeta primers. Assay used: immunoSEQ multiplex PCR; TCRdb lists only in-frame clones, some missing. The sample yields around 130,000 clones, more than 60% seen once. Points on this clone: Antigen unknown.

The donors gave bone marrow, and they were healthy. Sequencing used PBMCs. This sequence originates from a woman between 40 and 50 years old in good health and CMV-seropositive. J is TRBJ2-7 and V is TRBV27; 11 bases align to TRBD2. CDR3 DNA sequence: TGTGCCAGCAGTTTTATAGCGGGAGGGGTCCACGAGCAGTACTTC. Amino acid sequence: CASSFIAGGVHEQYF.